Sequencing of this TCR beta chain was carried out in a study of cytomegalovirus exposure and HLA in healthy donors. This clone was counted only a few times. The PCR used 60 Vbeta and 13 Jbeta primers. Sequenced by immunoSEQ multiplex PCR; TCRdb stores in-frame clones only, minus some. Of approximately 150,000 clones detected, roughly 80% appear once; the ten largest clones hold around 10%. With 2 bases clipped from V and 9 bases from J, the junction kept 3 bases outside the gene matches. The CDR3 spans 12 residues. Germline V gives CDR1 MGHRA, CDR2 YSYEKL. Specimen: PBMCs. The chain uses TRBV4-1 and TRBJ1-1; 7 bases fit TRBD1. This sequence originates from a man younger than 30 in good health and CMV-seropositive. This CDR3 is CASSQTGQKAFF. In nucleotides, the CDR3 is TGCGCCAGCAGCCAAACGGGACAGAAAGCTTTCTTT.